The rows below give T cell receptor beta chains drawn from one sample of a study of OX40 agonist ivuxolimab in advanced cancers. The table came from immunoSEQ multiplex PCR; TCRdb's copy has only in-frame clones and leaves some out. The sample lists approximately 70,000 clones; about nine tenths were seen once. Material: CD4+ or CD8+ T cells sorted from blood, obtained in a trial of the OX40 agonist ivuxolimab. The receptors stem from an adult with an advanced solid tumor such as melanoma, head and neck, liver or kidney cancer. Both conserved end residues are part of each CDR3. The D gene is left open where the match is weak. A clone size is listed for some rows: how often the clone was seen (once, few, many), or a class if it is expanded.

clone size	V gene	J gene	D gene	CDR3 DNA	CDR3 protein
NA	TRBV11-2	TRBJ1-1	NA	TGTGCCAGCAGCTCCAACATGAACACTGAAGCTTTCTTT	CASSSNMNTEAFF
NA	TRBV5-1	TRBJ2-1	NA	TGCGCCAGCAGCTTGGTCGGGCCCCAGTCCTACAATGAGCAGTTCTTC	CASSLVGPQSYNEQFF
NA	TRBV5-5	TRBJ2-5	TRBD2	TGTGCCAGCAGCCTAACTTACGGGGGGGCTTGGGAAGAGACCCAGTACTTC	CASSLTYGGAWEETQYF
NA	TRBV4-1	TRBJ1-5	TRBD1	TGCGCCAGCAGCTCCGGAACAGGGGGGAATCAGCCCCAGCATTTT	CASSSGTGGNQPQHF
once	TRBV11-2	TRBJ1-1	NA	TGTGCCAGCAGCTTAGTAGGGGGAATGAACACTGAAGCTTTCTTT	CASSLVGGMNTEAFF
NA	TRBV19	TRBJ1-1	TRBD1	TGTGCCAGTAGTATCGTGCAGGGGGGGGCCATGAACACTGAAGCTTTCTTT	CASSIVQGGAMNTEAFF
NA	TRBV13	TRBJ2-4	TRBD2	TGTGCCAGCAGCTTAAGCGGGGTTTTAGCCAAAAACATTCAGTACTTC	CASSLSGVLAKNIQYF
NA	TRBV7-2	TRBJ1-5	NA	TGTGCCAGCAGCTTAAGGGATCAGCCCCAGCATTTT	CASSLRDQPQHF
NA	TRBV5-4	TRBJ2-3	TRBD1	TGTGCCAGCAGATCGGACAGGGGGCGTTCGACAGATACGCAGTATTTT	CASRSDRGRSTDTQYF
NA	TRBV5-1	TRBJ1-6	TRBD1	TGCGCCAGCAGCAACAGGGGTGAGAATTCACCCCTCCACTTT	CASSNRGENSPLHF
NA	TRBV19	TRBJ1-6	NA	TGTGCCAGTAGTATTATCGGAGATTCACCCCTCCACTTT	CASSIIGDSPLHF
NA	TRBV9	TRBJ1-1	TRBD1	TGTGCCAGCAGCGTTCAGGGACAGATGAACACTGAAGCTTTCTTT	CASSVQGQMNTEAFF
NA	TRBV28	TRBJ1-5	NA	TGTGCCAGCAGTTTAGCTGGGACGGACAATCAGCCCCAGCATTTT	CASSLAGTDNQPQHF
NA	TRBV7-7	TRBJ2-2	TRBD2	TGTGCCAGCAGCTTATGGACTAGCGGGGGATCGGGCGGGGAGCTGTTTTTT	CASSLWTSGGSGGELFF
NA	TRBV5-4	TRBJ2-1	NA	TGTGCCAGCAGCTTGACGCCTAGCTTCAGCTACAATGAGCAGTTCTTC	CASSLTPSFSYNEQFF
NA	TRBV7-2	TRBJ2-5	TRBD2	TGTGCCAGCAATCCGGGGGGGCGGGAGACCCAGTACTTC	CASNPGGRETQYF
NA	TRBV27	TRBJ2-1	NA	TGTGCCAGCATCCCCGGGGGGCCGGGCAATGAGCAGTTCTTC	CASIPGGPGNEQFF
NA	TRBV2	TRBJ2-1	NA	TGTGCCAGCAGTTTTCTCGTGGGACTCGGGGCTTTTGAGCAGTTCTTC	CASSFLVGLGAFEQFF
NA	TRBV28	TRBJ1-5	TRBD1	TGTGCCAGCAGGAGGACAGGGTTTAATCAGCCCCAGCATTTT	CASRRTGFNQPQHF
NA	TRBV20-1	TRBJ2-5	NA	TGCAGTGCGGGCCCCCTGACCCAGTACTTC	CSAGPLTQYF
NA	TRBV2	TRBJ2-2	TRBD2	TGTGCCAGCAGTGGGTCTAGCGGGAGCTACACCGGGGAGCTGTTTTTT	CASSGSSGSYTGELFF
few	TRBV4-3	TRBJ2-7	NA	TGCGCCAGCAGCCAAGATCTGATCGGGATCGCCTACGAGCAGTACTTC	CASSQDLIGIAYEQYF
once	TRBV5-5	TRBJ1-6	NA	TGTGCCAGCAGCTTGGGCCAAAGAACCTCCTATAATTCACCCCTCCACTTT	CASSLGQRTSYNSPLHF
NA	TRBV5-1	TRBJ2-2	NA	TGCGCCAGCAGCCTTACCGGGACTGTGAACACCGGGGAGCTGTTTTTT	CASSLTGTVNTGELFF
NA	TRBV9	TRBJ1-4	NA	TGTGCCAGCAGCGCTCAAACAGGGACCGGTAATGAAAAACTGTTTTTT	CASSAQTGTGNEKLFF
NA	TRBV7-9	TRBJ2-4	TRBD1	TGTGCCAGCAGCTTGGAACAGGGGCCTGCAAGGGAAAACATTCAGTACTTC	CASSLEQGPARENIQYF
NA	TRBV28	TRBJ2-7	NA	TGTGCCAGCAGTGGGGCGTGGAAGATCCCCTACGAGCAGTACTTC	CASSGAWKIPYEQYF
NA	TRBV7-2	TRBJ1-1	NA	TGTGCCAGCAGCTTAGACAGGTGGAACACTGAAGCTTTCTTT	CASSLDRWNTEAFF
NA	TRBV7-3	TRBJ2-1	NA	TGTGCCAGCAGCTTATCCGGGGGCAATGAGCAGTTCTTC	CASSLSGGNEQFF
NA	TRBV6-5	TRBJ2-2	NA	TGTGCCAGCAGGAGGACTTCGAACACCGGGGAGCTGTTTTTT	CASRRTSNTGELFF
NA	TRBV19	TRBJ2-7	NA	TGTGCCAGTAGTATGGCCGGGGGCGACGAGCAGTACTTC	CASSMAGGDEQYF
NA	TRBV6-5	TRBJ1-1	NA	TGTGCCAGCAGTTTACAGGGCGCTGAAGCTTTCTTT	CASSLQGAEAFF
NA	TRBV5-4	TRBJ2-3	TRBD1	TGTGCCAGCAGCACAGGGGGGCCAAGCAGGGATACGCAGTATTTT	CASSTGGPSRDTQYF
NA	TRBV6-1	TRBJ1-2	NA	TGTGCCAGCAGTCGGGAGGTCCGAGGCTACACCTTC	CASSREVRGYTF
NA	TRBV9	TRBJ1-2	NA	TGTGCCAGCAGCGTAGACGGGGCGACTAACTATGGCTACACCTTC	CASSVDGATNYGYTF
few	TRBV29-1	TRBJ2-5	TRBD1	TGCAGCGCCCGGGACAGGGGGCAAGTAGAGACCCAGTACTTC	CSARDRGQVETQYF
NA	TRBV5-1	TRBJ1-4	NA	TGCGCCAGCAGCCCGACGACAACGGCTAATGAAAAACTGTTTTTT	CASSPTTTANEKLFF
NA	TRBV15	TRBJ1-6	NA	TGTGCCACCACAGGACAACTTAATTCACCCCTCCACTTT	CATTGQLNSPLHF
NA	TRBV27	TRBJ2-7	TRBD1	TGTGCCAGCAGTCCGCGACAGGGACCCTACGAGCAGTACTTC	CASSPRQGPYEQYF